The clone carrying this T cell receptor (beta chain) was counted many times. Time point reported: newly diagnosed GD, antithyroid drugs for less than 3 months. From RNA extracted from PBMCs, the TCR library was made. The V gene end was trimmed by 4 bases and the J gene end by 4 bases; junction bases not matched to a gene: 4. Per germline, CDR1 SNHLY and CDR2 FYNNEI. CDR3 length equals 14 residues. The data originate from a study of regulatory T cells in long-lasting Graves disease. Through Arm-PCR of CDR3 regions and iRepertoire HTBI primers, TCR beta libraries were built. One entry per CDR3 protein results from TCRdb running MiXCR on the multiplex PCR reads. The sample records about 200,000 distinct CDR3 sequences, roughly 19% being singletons. The sample was also reused in another study, on T cells in Graves' hyperthyroidism and ophthalmopathy.

The starting material was peripheral blood mononuclear cells (PBMCs), obtained at new diagnosis, from a patient treated with antithyroid drugs. The TCR comes from a woman younger than 45 with Graves disease. The chain couples TRBV2 to TRBJ2-3, with 8 positions matching TRBD2. The CDR3 is CASSGIAGSDTQYF. The CDR3, as DNA: TGTGCCAGCAGTGGTATAGCGGGGTCAGATACGCAGTATTTT.